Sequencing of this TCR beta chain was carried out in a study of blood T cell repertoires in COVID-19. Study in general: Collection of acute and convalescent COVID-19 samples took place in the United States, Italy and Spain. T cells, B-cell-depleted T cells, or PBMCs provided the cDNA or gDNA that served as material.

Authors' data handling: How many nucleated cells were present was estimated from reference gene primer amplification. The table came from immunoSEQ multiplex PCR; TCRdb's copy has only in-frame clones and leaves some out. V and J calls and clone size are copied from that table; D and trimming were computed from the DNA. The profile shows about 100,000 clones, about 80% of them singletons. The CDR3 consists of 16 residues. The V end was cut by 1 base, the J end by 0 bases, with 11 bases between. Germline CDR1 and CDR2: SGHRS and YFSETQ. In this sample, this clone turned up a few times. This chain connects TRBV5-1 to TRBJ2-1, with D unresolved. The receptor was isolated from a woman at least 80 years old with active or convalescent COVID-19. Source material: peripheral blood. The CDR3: CASSLKQPSSYNEQFF. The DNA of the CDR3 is TGCGCCAGCAGCTTGAAACAGCCAAGCTCCTACAATGAGCAGTTCTTC.